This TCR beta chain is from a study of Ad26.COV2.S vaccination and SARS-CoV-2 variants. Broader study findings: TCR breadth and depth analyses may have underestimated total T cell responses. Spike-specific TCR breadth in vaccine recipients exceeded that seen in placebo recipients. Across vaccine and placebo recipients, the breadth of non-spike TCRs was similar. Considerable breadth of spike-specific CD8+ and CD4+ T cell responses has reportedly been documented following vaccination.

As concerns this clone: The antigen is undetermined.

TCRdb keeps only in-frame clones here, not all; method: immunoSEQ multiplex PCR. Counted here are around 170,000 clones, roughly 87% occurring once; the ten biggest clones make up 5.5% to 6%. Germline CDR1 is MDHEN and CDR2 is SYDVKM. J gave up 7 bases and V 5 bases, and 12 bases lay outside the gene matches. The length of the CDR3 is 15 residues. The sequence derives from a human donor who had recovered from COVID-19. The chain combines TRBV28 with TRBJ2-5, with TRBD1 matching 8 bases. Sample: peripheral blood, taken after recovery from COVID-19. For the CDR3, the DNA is TGTGCCAGCAGTACTGGACAGGGAGACTCCGGGACCCAGTACTTC. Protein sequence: CASSTGQGDSGTQYF.